This TCR beta chain was documented in a study of radiotherapy plus CTLA-4 blockade in lung cancer. The junction had 5 bases not matched to a gene; V was cut back by 4 bases and J by 5 bases. This CDR3 region has 14 residues. Germline V gives CDR1 LGHNA, CDR2 YSLEER. This clone came up a few times. Sequenced by immunoSEQ multiplex PCR; TCRdb stores in-frame clones only, minus some. Found here are about 48,000 clones, 82% of them singletons; the top ten hold 3.3%. The rearrangement joins TRBV4-3 to TRBJ2-3, with 8 bases fitting TRBD2. The sequencing here drew on peripheral blood, taken from a patient treated with radiotherapy plus ipilimumab. This clonotype was sampled from a human donor with non-small cell lung cancer who had stable disease on radiotherapy plus ipilimumab. The CDR3 is CASSRRAGVDTQYF. The CDR3 DNA sequence: TGCGCCAGCAGCCGGCGAGCGGGAGTAGATACGCAGTATTTT.